These T cell receptor beta chains were read from a single sample in a study of T cell responses to AZD1222 COVID-19 vaccine. TCRdb keeps only in-frame clones here, not all; method: immunoSEQ multiplex PCR. The sample shows around 120,000 clones, 92% of them seen only once. Specimen: peripheral blood, collected on day 0 of AZD1222 vaccination. The receptor source for this set is an adult in good health. Each CDR3 is given with its conserved first and last residue. Each record gives: J gene, D gene, V gene, clone size, CDR3 DNA, CDR3 protein. A D gene is named only where the DNA matches it firmly. Expanded clones get a size class; other rows say once, few or many, or leave the size out.

>TRBJ1-5|NA|TRBV4-3|NA
TGCGCCAGCAGCCAAGATCTTGGGGATAGCCAGCCCCAGCATTTT
CASSQDLGDSQPQHF
>TRBJ2-7|NA|TRBV10-1|NA
TGCGCCAGCAGTGGATCCCGGGACAATCCCTACGAGCAGTACTTC
CASSGSRDNPYEQYF
>TRBJ2-1|TRBD2|TRBV4-3|NA
TGCGCCAGCAGCCAATTTACTAGCGGTCTCAATGAGCAGTTCTTC
CASSQFTSGLNEQFF
>TRBJ2-7|NA|TRBV19|NA
TGTGCCAGTAGCTTGGCAGGGGAAAGCTACGAGCAGTACTTC
CASSLAGESYEQYF
>TRBJ2-7|NA|TRBV5-6|NA
TGTGCCAGCAGCTTGGTTGGCGGTACCTACGAGCAGTACTTC
CASSLVGGTYEQYF
>TRBJ1-2|TRBD1|TRBV5-4|NA
TGTGCCAGCAGCTTGGGGGACAGGGGGACCATCCTCTATGGCTACACCTTC
CASSLGDRGTILYGYTF
>TRBJ1-3|NA|TRBV28|NA
TGTGCCAGCAGCCTAACAGGAAACACCATATATTTT
CASSLTGNTIYF
>TRBJ2-5|NA|TRBV7-2|NA
TGTGCCAGCAGCTCATCCGGTTTCGGGACCCAGTACTTC
CASSSSGFGTQYF
>TRBJ2-7|TRBD1|TRBV7-2|NA
TGTGCCAGCAGCTTAGACCAGGGACAGGACTTCACCTACGAGCAGTACTTC
CASSLDQGQDFTYEQYF
>TRBJ1-6|TRBD1|TRBV19|once
TGTGCCAGTAACGACAGGGGTAATTCACCCCTCCACTTT
CASNDRGNSPLHF
>TRBJ1-1|TRBD1|TRBV3-1/TRBV3-2|NA
TGTGCCAGCAGCACCGACAGGGGAGACTCTGAAGCTTTCTTT
CASSTDRGDSEAFF
>TRBJ2-7|NA|TRBV20-1|NA
TGCAGTGCCGGGGACACCTACGAGCAGTACTTC
CSAGDTYEQYF
>TRBJ2-2|TRBD2|TRBV29-1|NA
TGCAGCATTCGAGCGGGGGGGAACACCGGGGAGCTGTTTTTT
CSIRAGGNTGELFF
>TRBJ1-3|NA|TRBV3-1/TRBV3-2|NA
TGTGCCAGCAGCCAAGAGCGGGGGAGGGAAGCTGGAAACACCATATATTTT
CASSQERGREAGNTIYF
>TRBJ1-1|TRBD1|TRBV6-5|NA
TGTGCCAGCACCTTGACAGGGATGAACACTGAAGCTTTCTTT
CASTLTGMNTEAFF
>TRBJ2-7|NA|TRBV2|NA
TGTGCCACCCGTCGACTAGGACACTCCTACGAGCAGTACTTC
CATRRLGHSYEQYF
>TRBJ1-3|NA|TRBV19|NA
TGTGCCAGTAGTCCGGGAAAAGGAAACACCATATATTTT
CASSPGKGNTIYF
>TRBJ2-5|TRBD2|TRBV2|NA
TGTGCCAGCAAGCCCTCACTTTTAGCGGGGGCGCGTGAGACCCAGTACTTC
CASKPSLLAGARETQYF
>TRBJ2-5|TRBD2|TRBV28|NA
TGTGCCAGCAGTTCCCTCGGGACTAGGACAGAGACCCAGTACTTC
CASSSLGTRTETQYF
>TRBJ2-1|NA|TRBV5-4|NA
TGTGCCAGCAGCTTCGCGGGAAATGAGCAGTTCTTC
CASSFAGNEQFF
>TRBJ1-5|NA|TRBV19|NA
TGTGCCAGTAGTACCCGGGGGGGGCCCCAGCATTTT
CASSTRGGPQHF
>TRBJ1-2|NA|TRBV29-1|NA
TGCAGCGTCCAACCTGCGGGGTTAGGTGATGGCTACACCTTC
CSVQPAGLGDGYTF
>TRBJ2-7|NA|TRBV7-9|NA
TGTGCCAGCAGCCCAGGAGTCGTGGGGTTCCACACCTACGAGCAGTACTTC
CASSPGVVGFHTYEQYF
>TRBJ1-1|TRBD1|TRBV30|NA
TGTGCCTGGAGTGTAATGGACAGGGGGTTCTTT
CAWSVMDRGFF
>TRBJ2-6|TRBD2|TRBV19|once
TGTGCCAGTAGTCTAGCGGGGGATATCTCTGGGGCCAACGTCCTGACTTTC
CASSLAGDISGANVLTF
>TRBJ2-7|NA|TRBV9|NA
TGTGCCAGCAGCGTAGCCGGGACCCCCGGCGAGCAGTACTTC
CASSVAGTPGEQYF
>TRBJ2-2|TRBD2|TRBV7-2|NA
TGTGCCAGCAGCCTCGAAAGCGGGAGGGCCAGTTTCGGGGAGCTGTTTTTT
CASSLESGRASFGELFF
>TRBJ1-2|NA|TRBV5-5|few
TGTGCCAGCAGCTTGGGTCCGGGGGCCTCGGACGGCTACACCTTC
CASSLGPGASDGYTF
>TRBJ1-1|NA|TRBV28|NA
TGTGCCAGCGACGCTATTGGGAGGGCTTTCTTT
CASDAIGRAFF
>TRBJ1-1|NA|TRBV28|NA
TGTGCCAGCAGGAGAGGGCGACACTCACTCGAAGAAGCTTTCTTT
CASRRGRHSLEEAFF
>TRBJ2-7|TRBD1|TRBV18|NA
TGTGCCAGCTCACCGGACAGGGTATTCTACGAGCAGTACTTC
CASSPDRVFYEQYF
>TRBJ1-2|NA|TRBV5-1|NA
TGCGCCAGCAGCTTCAGGGGAGAGGGCTATGGCTACACCTTC
CASSFRGEGYGYTF
>TRBJ2-2|NA|TRBV3-1/TRBV3-2|NA
TGTGCCAGCAGAAAGGGGGGCGACACCGGGGAGCTGTTTTTT
CASRKGGDTGELFF
>TRBJ1-1|NA|TRBV28|once
TGTGCCAGCAGTTTATCTACGGGCACTGAAGCTTTCTTT
CASSLSTGTEAFF
>TRBJ2-7|NA|TRBV28|NA
TGTGCCAGCAGTTTATTCTACGAGCAGTACTTC
CASSLFYEQYF